This entry lists 14 T cell receptor beta chains sequenced from one sample in a study of T cells in Graves' hyperthyroidism and ophthalmopathy. What was amplified from RNA transcripts were TCR beta CDR3 regions. First-round RT-PCR with HTBI primers amplified the TCR CDR3 region. TCRdb reprocessed the multiplex PCR reads via MiXCR and lists one record per CDR3 protein. The data contain hundreds of thousands of distinct CDR3 sequences, approximately 24% of them singletons. The specimen sequenced was blood. The receptors were sampled from a woman aged 25 to 39 with Graves' ophthalmopathy.

In its sample, this clonotype was seen a few times. The chain recombines TRBV15 with TRBJ1-2; no clear D. CDR3 length equals 14 residues. Germline lookup yields CDR1 LNHNV and CDR2 YYDKDF (reference sequence). V lost 0 bases, J lost 4 bases, and 9 bases lay in between. The CDR3 loop reads CATSRERITYGYTF. For the CDR3, the DNA is TGTGCCACCAGCAGAGAGAGGATAACCTATGGCTACACCTTC.

In its sample, this clonotype was seen a few times. The chain joins TRBV28 to TRBJ1-1; no definite D call. CDR1 is MDHEN and CDR2 is SYDVKM in the germline V gene. V lost 5 bases, J lost 4 bases, and 14 bases lay in between. CDR3 length: 14 amino acids. For the CDR3, the DNA is TGTGCCAGCAGTGACCCAAACACCGGCACTGAAGCTTTCTTT. Protein sequence: CASSDPNTGTEAFF. Complete variable domain (other parts from reference TRBV28 and TRBJ1-1): DVKVTQSSRYLVKRTGEKVFLECVQDMDHENMFWYRQDPGLGLRLIYFSYDVKMKEKGDIPEGYSVSREKKERFSLILESASTNQTSMYLCASSDPNTGTEAFFGQGTRLTVV.

The V and J genes are TRBV12-3 or TRBV12-4 and TRBJ1-2, with D possibly TRBD1 on 6 matching bases. CDR3 length equals 12 residues. The ends were cut back, 7 bases at V and 2 bases at J, with 8 bases in the middle. Here the CDR3 reads CASNQGNYGYTF. The DNA of the CDR3 is TGTGCCAGCAACCAGGGGAACTATGGCTACACCTTC.

This clonotype was recorded a few times. The rearrangement uses TRBV19 and TRBJ2-2, with D unresolved. Germline-derived CDR1 and CDR2 are LNHDA and SQIVND (reference sequence). Trimming took 3 bases from V and 1 from J, leaving 9 bases between them. The CDR3 consists of 15 residues. The CDR3 here is CASSMVQRNTGELFF. The CDR3 nucleotides are TGTGCCAGTAGTATGGTCCAGCGGAACACCGGGGAGCTGTTTTTT.

This clonotype was found many times. This sequence joins TRBV12-3 or TRBV12-4 and TRBJ1-2, with D maybe TRBD1 (6 bases). This CDR3 is 14 amino acids long. Trimming took off 2 bases at V and 5 bases at J, with 12 bases between the two ends. The CDR3 nucleotides read TGTGCCAGCAGTTTAAGGCGGGGGCCTTATGGCTACACCTTC. Translating it yields CASSLRRGPYGYTF.

This clonotype showed up many times. This chain connects TRBV28 to TRBJ1-2, with D possibly matching TRBD1 (5 bases). This CDR3 has 11 amino acids. Trimming left V 3 bases short and J 8 bases short, with 7 bases between. CDR1 and CDR2 (germline): MDHEN, SYDVKM. Here the CDR3 DNA reads TGTGCCAGCAGTTTTGGGGACGGCTACACCTTC. Translated: CASSFGDGYTF.

V gene TRBV3-1 combines with J gene TRBJ2-7, with unresolved D. With 3 bases removed from V and 7 bases from J, the gap between germline ends came to 13 bases. Germline V gene lookup returns CDR1 LGHDT and CDR2 YNNKEL (reference sequence). The CDR3 extends over 13 amino acids. In DNA form, the CDR3 reads TGTGCCAGCAGCCAGGCCGGGCACAAAGAGCAGTACTTC. Translated: CASSQAGHKEQYF.

About this clonotype: A much larger clone is a single base away; this may be a read error. The V and J genes are TRBV28 and TRBJ2-2; weak D call: TRBD2 (5 bases). The CDR3 has 18 residues. Germline CDR1 reads MDHEN; CDR2 reads SYDVKM. CDR3 loop: CASTTPYRVKGDTGEQFF. CDR3 DNA: TGTGCCAGCACCACCCCCTACCGGGTCAAGGGAGACACCGGGGAGCAGTTTTTT.

This clonotype was picked up one time. The rearrangement uses TRBV12-3 or TRBV12-4 and TRBJ2-2; 9 positions match TRBD1. The CDR3 is 15 residues long. The V segment lost 7 bases and the J segment 7 bases; nucleotides outside the gene matches: 10. CDR3: CASNAGTGTSGELFF. CDR3 sequence (DNA): TGTGCCAGCAATGCCGGGACAGGGACAAGCGGGGAGCTGTTTTTT.

The table lists this clonotype with many counts. This chain uses TRBV20-1 with TRBJ2-5; 7 bases line up with TRBD1. J was trimmed by 5 bases and V by 5 bases; bases with no gene match: 11. The CDR3 runs 14 residues. CDR1 and CDR2 (germline): DFQATT, SNEGSKA (reference sequence). CDR3 coding DNA: TGCAGTGCTGTCACGACAGGGAGAGGGGAGACCCAGTACTTC. This sequence encodes CSAVTTGRGETQYF.

The rearrangement uses TRBV20-1 and TRBJ2-7; TRBD1 agrees at 9 bases. Germline V gene lookup returns CDR1 DFQATT and CDR2 SNEGSKA (reference sequence). The CDR3 runs to 14 residues. V shed 7 bases and J 3 bases; nucleotides not matched to a gene: 10. CDR3 protein: CSVAKTGGGYEQYF. In DNA, the CDR3 is TGCAGTGTAGCGAAGACAGGGGGTGGCTACGAGCAGTACTTC.

This chain uses TRBV29-1 with TRBJ2-5; D ambiguous. Trimming shortened V by 0 bases and J by 1 base, and 9 bases separated the two germline ends. CDR3 length equals 14 residues. Germline V gives CDR1 SQVTM, CDR2 ANQGSEA. The DNA of the CDR3 is TGCAGCGTTGAAGATACGGCGCCCCAAGAGACCCAGTACTTC. Amino acid sequence: CSVEDTAPQETQYF.

This sequence joins TRBV12-3 or TRBV12-4 and TRBJ1-2; tentative D call: TRBD1 (6 bases). This CDR3 comprises 17 residues. Trimming stripped 4 bases from V and 5 bases from J, with 23 bases between. For the CDR3, the DNA is TGTGCCAGCAGTTCCGGGACACGGGTACGGAGTGGTTATGGCTACACCTTC. It encodes CASSSGTRVRSGYGYTF.

This clonotype was seen a handful of times. This chain connects TRBV27 to TRBJ2-5; 9 bases line up with TRBD1. V shed 5 bases, J shed 6 bases, and the junction held 7 bases outside the gene matches. This CDR3 contains 14 residues. Germline V gives CDR1 MNHEY, CDR2 SMNVEV (reference sequence). The CDR3 bases are TGTGCCAGCAGTCCACAACAGGGGGCGAAGACCCAGTACTTC. Amino acids: CASSPQQGAKTQYF.